The 27 T cell receptor beta chains given below trace back to one sample, sequenced in a study of cytomegalovirus exposure and HLA in healthy donors. Here immunoSEQ multiplex PCR was the method, and the copy in TCRdb shows in-frame clones only, minus some. The table includes 120,000 or so clones, 70% to 90% detected once. The source material was PBMCs. The receptors were gathered from a woman aged 18-30 years in good health and CMV-seronegative.

This chain connects TRBV28 to TRBJ2-2; tentatively, D is TRBD1 (7 bases). Germline loops: CDR1 MDHEN, CDR2 SYDVKM. CDR3 length: 18 residues. The V gene lost 6 bases and the J gene lost 6 bases, with 26 bases spanning the gap. The CDR3 here is CASSKAGLKDRASGELFF. Here the CDR3 DNA reads TGTGCCAGCAGCAAAGCCGGACTAAAAGACAGGGCCTCCGGGGAGCTGTTTTTT.

The gene calls are TRBV27 and TRBJ2-7; 12 bases map to TRBD2. J was trimmed by 4 bases and V by 8 bases; bases with no gene match: 3. CDR3 length equals 13 residues. Germline CDR1 reads MNHEY; CDR2 reads SMNVEV (reference sequence). CDR3 DNA sequence: TGTGCCAGCGGACTAGCGGGACGTTACGAGCAGTACTTC. Protein product: CASGLAGRYEQYF.

The chain is built from TRBV4-3 and TRBJ2-7; 7 positions match TRBD2. This CDR3 is 15 amino acids long. Germline V CDR1 and CDR2: LGHNA, YSLEER. Trimming removed 1 base from V and 3 bases from J; junction bases left unmatched: 6. CDR3 amino acids: CASSQASGAYYEQYF. CDR3 in DNA: TGCGCCAGCAGCCAAGCTAGCGGAGCCTACTACGAGCAGTACTTC.

A note on this clone: One junction end does not reproduce the germline sequence, and a read error may be involved. V gene TRBV7-7 combines with J gene TRBJ1-2; tentatively, D is TRBD1 (6 bases). CDR3 size: 16 residues. The V gene's germline CDR1 is SSHAT and CDR2 FNYEAQ (reference sequence). CDR3 coding DNA: TGTGCTAGCAGCTTAGCTAGGGACACCGATATGTATGGCTACACCTTC. It yields the protein CASSLARDTDMYGYTF.

The rearrangement links TRBV21-1 to TRBJ2-7; the DNA was not compared with TRBD1, the D call given in the table. TRBV21-1 is annotated as a pseudogene. The CDR3 is made up of 13 amino acids. The CDR3 loop reads CASSPSPGRREFF. Here the CDR3 DNA reads TGTGCCAGCAGTCCGTCGCCAGGCAGAAGAGAATTCTTC.

This sequence joins TRBV11-2 and TRBJ2-2, with TRBD2 identical over 9 bases. This CDR3 region has 18 residues. The V gene's germline CDR1 is SGHAT and CDR2 FQNNGV. Unmatched junction bases numbered 10, after V lost 4 bases and J lost 1 base. CDR3 protein: CASSWGRGSGRNTGELFF. For the CDR3, the DNA is TGTGCCAGCAGCTGGGGTCGGGGTAGCGGGAGGAACACCGGGGAGCTGTTTTTT.

In this sample, this clone turned up once. The chain joins TRBV20-1 to TRBJ2-7, with no clear D. There are 11 residues in the CDR3. Germline V gives CDR1 DFQATT, CDR2 SNEGSKA (reference sequence). Between the trimmed V and J ends, which lost 2 bases and 3 bases, there was a span of 5 bases. The CDR3 DNA is TGCAGTGCTAGACAGGACTACGAGCAGTACTTC. This translates into CSARQDYEQYF.

The chain uses TRBV4-1 and TRBJ1-2; TRBD1 aligns across 9 bases. Germline loops: CDR1 MGHRA, CDR2 YSYEKL. V gave up 6 bases and J gave up 3 bases; unmatched junction bases: 5. The CDR3 is 14 amino acids. CDR3 residues: CASRGTGSYYGYTF. CDR3 DNA sequence: TGCGCCAGCAGGGGGACAGGGTCCTACTATGGCTACACCTTC.

J is TRBJ2-5 and V is TRBV2; TRBD2 matches at 13 bases. Trimming removed 2 bases from V and 4 bases from J; junction bases left unmatched: 10. Germline CDR1 is SNHLY and CDR2 is FYNNEI. The CDR3 is 18 residues long. The CDR3 sequence: CASSETSGGAWIPETQYF. The CDR3 bases are TGTGCCAGCAGTGAAACTAGCGGGGGGGCCTGGATCCCAGAGACCCAGTACTTC. Full variable domain (missing parts from reference TRBV2 and TRBJ2-5): EPEVTQTPSHQVTQMGQEVILRCVPISNHLYFYWYRQILGQKVEFLVSFYNNEISEKSEIFDDQFSVERPDGSNFTLKIRSTKLEDSAMYFCASSETSGGAWIPETQYFGPGTRLLVL.

CDR3 residues: CASSSGLAGLNEQFF. As DNA, the CDR3 is TGTGCCAGCAGTTCCGGACTAGCGGGACTCAATGAGCAGTTCTTC. The J gene is TRBJ2-1, the V gene TRBV6-6; TRBD2 matches at 12 bases. V dropped 4 bases and J dropped 6; count of bases not matched to a gene: 4. Germline V gene sequence: CDR1 MNHNY, CDR2 SVGAGI (reference sequence). The CDR3 has 15 amino acids.

This chain connects TRBV13 to TRBJ2-7, with a tentative D call TRBD2 (5 bases). Germline V CDR1 and CDR2: PRHDT, FYEKMQ (reference sequence). The CDR3 is made up of 17 amino acids. The germline V and J ends were trimmed by 5 bases and 2 bases, with 22 bases remaining between them. CDR3 in amino acids: CASSTSDLGDQPYEQYF. The CDR3, as DNA: TGTGCCAGCAGCACGTCAGATCTGGGAGACCAGCCCTACGAGCAGTACTTC.

The V gene is TRBV25-1, the J gene TRBJ2-5; TRBD1 matches 7 bases. Losses at the gene ends were 6 bases for V and 4 bases for J; bases not matched to a gene: 8. The CDR3 has 14 residues. Germline-derived CDR1 and CDR2 are MGHDK and SYGVNS. CDR3 loop: CASSLRQGRETQYF. CDR3 DNA: TGTGCCAGCAGCCTAAGACAGGGAAGAGAGACCCAGTACTTC.

This clone was found once. The V gene is TRBV5-1, the J gene TRBJ1-3; 8 bases match TRBD1. V was pared by 4 bases and J by 0 bases, with 6 bases of the junction left unmatched. This CDR3 region has 16 residues. CDR1 is SGHRS, CDR2 YFSETQ, per germline. Here the CDR3 reads CASSLGQENSGNTIYF. The CDR3 DNA is TGCGCCAGCAGCCTGGGACAGGAAAACTCTGGAAACACCATATATTTT.

CDR3 region: CASSAAEQFF. CDR3 in DNA: TGTGCCAGCAGCGCGGCTGAGCAGTTCTTC. The J gene is TRBJ2-1, the V gene TRBV4-2; unclear D gene. CDR1 is LGHNA and CDR2 is YNFKEQ in the germline V gene. CDR3 size: 10 residues. With 5 bases removed from V and 9 bases from J, the gap between germline ends came to 5 bases.

The table lists this clone with a count of one. The gene calls are TRBV4-2 and TRBJ2-7; D is perhaps TRBD2 (6 bases). Germline loops: CDR1 LGHNA, CDR2 YNFKEQ. The CDR3 covers 18 residues. V was clipped by 4 bases and J by 0 bases, with 22 bases between them. CDR3 bases: TGTGCCAGCAGCCCGGCCCTCTCTCTCGCGGGGATCTCCTACGAGCAGTACTTC. Translating gives CASSPALSLAGISYEQYF.

The V call is TRBV5-1, the J call TRBJ2-7, with a possible D match to TRBD1 (5 bases). In germline, CDR1 is SGHRS, CDR2 YFSETQ. The CDR3 has 15 amino acids. The V gene lost 2 bases and the J gene lost 7 bases, with 19 bases spanning the gap. The CDR3 sequence is CASSFKTVTMGEQYF. Written as DNA, the CDR3 is TGCGCCAGCAGCTTTAAGACAGTAACCATGGGGGAGCAGTACTTC.

V is TRBV5-7 and J is TRBJ1-5; a possible D gene is TRBD1 (6 bases). TRBV5-7 is filed as an ORF, its function uncertain. V lost 0 bases to trimming and J lost 3 bases, with 22 bases between them. The CDR3 consists of 19 residues. In nucleotides, the CDR3 is TGTGCCAGCAGCTTGGTTGGGGACAAGAGAACGTGTTCCAATCAGCCCCAGCATTTT. This codes for CASSLVGDKRTCSNQPQHF.

The gene calls are TRBV7-2 and TRBJ1-4, with 7 nucleotides matching TRBD1. The germline V gene has CDR1 SGHTA and CDR2 FQGNSA. V was clipped by 5 bases and J by 6 bases; unmatched bases: 9. There are 15 residues in the CDR3. The CDR3 DNA reads TGTGCCAGCAGCCGCTATAGGGGGCGGGATGAAAAACTGTTTTTT. Amino acids: CASSRYRGRDEKLFF.

A single count supports this clone. The chain carries TRBV9 and TRBJ2-5; tentatively, D is TRBD1 (5 bases). Germline assignment: CDR1 SGDLS and CDR2 YYNGEE. V was trimmed by 3 bases and J by 1 base, leaving 10 bases between them. The CDR3 has 14 residues. CDR3 coding DNA: TGTGCCAGCAGCGCAGGGATCACCCAAGAGACCCAGTACTTC. This sequence encodes CASSAGITQETQYF.

Only one count was recorded for this clone. The chain combines TRBV13 with TRBJ2-3; maybe TRBD2 (5 bases). The length of the CDR3 is 13 residues. Trimming stripped 4 bases from V and 5 bases from J, with 10 bases between. The V gene's germline CDR1 is PRHDT and CDR2 FYEKMQ (reference sequence). The CDR3 reads CASSWASLDTQYF. The CDR3 nucleotides read TGTGCCAGCAGCTGGGCTAGCCTAGATACGCAGTATTTT.

The CDR3 sequence is CASSARTGNTEAFF. CDR3 in DNA: TGTGCCAGCAGCGCCAGGACAGGGAACACTGAAGCTTTCTTT. This chain joins TRBV7-9 and TRBJ1-1, with 7 bases matching TRBD1. Trimming took 5 bases from V and 1 from J; bases not matched to a gene: 4. Germline V gene data show CDR1 as SEHNR and CDR2 as FQNEAQ (reference sequence). The CDR3 covers 14 residues.

V gene TRBV12-2 combines with J gene TRBJ2-7; the table's D call of TRBD2 was not tested on the DNA. TRBV12-2 is termed a pseudogene. CDR3 size: 17 residues. The CDR3 protein is CASRLANLGLAAYEQYF. Here the CDR3 DNA reads TGTGCAAGTCGCTTAGCCAACTTGGGACTAGCGGCCTACGAGCAGTACTTC.

The rearrangement links TRBV21-1 to TRBJ1-2; the table's D call, TRBD1, has no DNA check behind it. TRBV21-1 has pseudogene status. The CDR3 consists of 16 residues. CDR3 DNA sequence: TGTGCCAGCAGCAGTACTGGGGCAGAAAATAACTATGGCTACACCTTC. Its translation: CASSSTGAENNYGYTF.

This clone came up a few times. J is TRBJ2-7 and V is TRBV2; 12 positions agree with TRBD2. This CDR3 comprises 14 residues. The trim removed 5 bases at V and 4 bases at J, leaving 3 bases unmatched. CDR1 and CDR2 from the germline V gene are SNHLY and FYNNEI. As DNA, the CDR3 is TGTGCCAGCAGTCCTCTAGCGGGGGGGTACGAGCAGTACTTC. Protein: CASSPLAGGYEQYF.

V and J are TRBV30 and TRBJ2-7; 10 bases agree with TRBD2. Trimming took 3 bases from V and 2 from J; bases not matched to a gene: 4. The CDR3 spans 14 residues. In germline, CDR1 is GTSNPN, CDR2 SVGIG (reference sequence). The CDR3 DNA reads as TGTGCCTGGAGAGAAGCGGGAGGGACCTACGAGCAGTACTTC. It yields the protein CAWREAGGTYEQYF.

This clone was detected once. The chain employs TRBV28 and TRBJ1-2, with 10 bases matching TRBD1. Germline CDR1 is MDHEN and CDR2 is SYDVKM. V gave up 6 bases and J gave up 6 bases; unmatched junction bases: 16. The CDR3 runs 17 residues. CDR3 sequence: CASSPGGTGVISNGYTF. For the CDR3, the DNA is TGTGCCAGCAGCCCCGGGGGGACAGGGGTGATCTCTAATGGCTACACCTTC.

V and J are TRBV7-9 and TRBJ2-3, with 8 bases fitting TRBD2. V lost 5 bases and J lost 0; bases outside the gene matches: 4. CDR3 length: 15 amino acids. The germline V gene encodes CDR1 SEHNR and CDR2 FQNEAQ (reference sequence). Here the CDR3 reads CASSPSGGSTDTQYF. The CDR3 coding sequence is TGTGCCAGCAGCCCGAGCGGGGGCAGCACAGATACGCAGTATTTT.